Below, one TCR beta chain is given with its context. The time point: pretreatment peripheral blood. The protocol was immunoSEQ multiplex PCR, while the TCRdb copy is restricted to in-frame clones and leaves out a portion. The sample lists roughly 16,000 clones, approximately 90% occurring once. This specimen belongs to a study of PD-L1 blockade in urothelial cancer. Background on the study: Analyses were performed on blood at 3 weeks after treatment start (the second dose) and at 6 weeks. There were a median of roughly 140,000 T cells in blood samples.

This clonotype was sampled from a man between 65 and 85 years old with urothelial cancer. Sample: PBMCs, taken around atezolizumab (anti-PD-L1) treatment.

As DNA, the CDR3 is TGTGCCAGCAGTTACTACCAGGGTGGCACTGAAGCTTTCTTT. Protein sequence: CASSYYQGGTEAFF. This chain links TRBV6-5 with TRBJ1-1, with a weak D call TRBD1 (5 bases). V was clipped by 1 base and J by 4 bases, with 10 bases between them. Per germline, CDR1 MNHEY and CDR2 SVGAGI. The CDR3 totals 14 residues.